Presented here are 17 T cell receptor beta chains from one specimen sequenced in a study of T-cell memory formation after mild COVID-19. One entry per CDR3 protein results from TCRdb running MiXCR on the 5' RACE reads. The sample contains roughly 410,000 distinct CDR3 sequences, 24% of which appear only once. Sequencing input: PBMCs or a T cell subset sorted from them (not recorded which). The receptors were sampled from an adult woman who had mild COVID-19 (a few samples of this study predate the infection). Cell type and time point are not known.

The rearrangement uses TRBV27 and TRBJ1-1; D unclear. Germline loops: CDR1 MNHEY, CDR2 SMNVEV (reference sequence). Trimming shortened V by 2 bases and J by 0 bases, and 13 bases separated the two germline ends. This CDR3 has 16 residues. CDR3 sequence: CASSLLLTSMNTEAFF. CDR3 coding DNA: TGTGCCAGCAGTTTACTGCTCACCTCCATGAACACTGAAGCTTTCTTT.

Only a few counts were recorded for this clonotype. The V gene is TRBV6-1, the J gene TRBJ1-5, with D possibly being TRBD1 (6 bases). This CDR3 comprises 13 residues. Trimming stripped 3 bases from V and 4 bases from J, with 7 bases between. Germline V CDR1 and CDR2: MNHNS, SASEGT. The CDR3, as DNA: TGTGCCAGCAGTGAGAGGGGGAATCAGCCCCAGCATTTT. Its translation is CASSERGNQPQHF.

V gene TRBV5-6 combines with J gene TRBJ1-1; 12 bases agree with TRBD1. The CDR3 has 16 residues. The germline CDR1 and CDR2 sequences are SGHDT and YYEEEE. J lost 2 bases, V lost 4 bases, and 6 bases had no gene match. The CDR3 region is CASSDTGTGGNTEAFF. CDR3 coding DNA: TGTGCCAGCAGCGATACCGGGACAGGGGGCAACACTGAAGCTTTCTTT.

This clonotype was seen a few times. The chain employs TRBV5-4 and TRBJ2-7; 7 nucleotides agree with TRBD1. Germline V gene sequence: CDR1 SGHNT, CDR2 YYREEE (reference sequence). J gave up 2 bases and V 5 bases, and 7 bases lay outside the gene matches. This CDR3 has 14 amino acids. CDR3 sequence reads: CASRARQGAYEQYF. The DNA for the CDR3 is TGTGCCAGCAGGGCGAGACAGGGCGCCTACGAGCAGTACTTC.

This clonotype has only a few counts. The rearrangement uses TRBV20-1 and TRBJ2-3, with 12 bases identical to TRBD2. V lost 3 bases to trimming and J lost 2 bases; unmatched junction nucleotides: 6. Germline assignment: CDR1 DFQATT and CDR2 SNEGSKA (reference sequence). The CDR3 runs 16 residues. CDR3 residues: CSASSGTSGPTDTQYF. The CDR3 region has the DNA TGCAGTGCTAGCTCCGGGACTAGCGGGCCCACAGATACGCAGTATTTT.

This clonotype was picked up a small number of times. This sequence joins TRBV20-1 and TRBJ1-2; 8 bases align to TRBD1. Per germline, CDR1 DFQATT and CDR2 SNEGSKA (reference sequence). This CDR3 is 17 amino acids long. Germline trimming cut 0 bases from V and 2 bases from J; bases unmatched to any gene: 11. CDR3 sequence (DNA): TGCAGTGCTAGAGAGTGGACAGGGAATCACCGGAACTATGGCTACACCTTC. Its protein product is CSAREWTGNHRNYGYTF.

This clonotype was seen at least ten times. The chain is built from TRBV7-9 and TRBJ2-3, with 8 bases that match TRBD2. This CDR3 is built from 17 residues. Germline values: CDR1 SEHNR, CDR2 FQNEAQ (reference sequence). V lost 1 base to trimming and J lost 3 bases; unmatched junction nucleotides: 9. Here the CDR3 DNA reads TGTGCCAGCAGCTTAGGGGAGACAGGCGGGAGGACAGATACGCAGTATTTT. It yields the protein CASSLGETGGRTDTQYF.

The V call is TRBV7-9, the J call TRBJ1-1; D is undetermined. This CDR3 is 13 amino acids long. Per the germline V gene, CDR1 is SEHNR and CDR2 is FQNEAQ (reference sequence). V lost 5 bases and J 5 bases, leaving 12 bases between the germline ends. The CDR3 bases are TGTGCCAGCAGCCCGTGGACTGGAACTGAAGCTTTCTTT. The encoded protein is CASSPWTGTEAFF.

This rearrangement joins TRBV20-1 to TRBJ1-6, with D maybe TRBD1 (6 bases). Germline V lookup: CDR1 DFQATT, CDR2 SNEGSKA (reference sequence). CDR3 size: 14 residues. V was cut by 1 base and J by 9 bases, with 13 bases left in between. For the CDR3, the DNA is TGCAGTGCTAGAGCGACAGGCGGAGTTTCACCCCTCCACTTT. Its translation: CSARATGGVSPLHF.

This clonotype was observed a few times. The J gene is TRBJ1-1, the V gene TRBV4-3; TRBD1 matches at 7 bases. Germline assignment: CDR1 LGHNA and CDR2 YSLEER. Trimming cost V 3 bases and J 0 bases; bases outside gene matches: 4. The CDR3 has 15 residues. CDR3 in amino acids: CASSHGTAMNTEAFF. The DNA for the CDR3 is TGCGCCAGCAGCCATGGGACAGCGATGAACACTGAAGCTTTCTTT.

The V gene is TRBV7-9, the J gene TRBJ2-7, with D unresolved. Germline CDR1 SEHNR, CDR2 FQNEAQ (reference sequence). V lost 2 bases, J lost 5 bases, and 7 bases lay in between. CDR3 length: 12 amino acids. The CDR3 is CASSLSSNEQYF. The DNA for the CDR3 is TGTGCCAGCAGCTTAAGTAGTAACGAGCAGTACTTC.

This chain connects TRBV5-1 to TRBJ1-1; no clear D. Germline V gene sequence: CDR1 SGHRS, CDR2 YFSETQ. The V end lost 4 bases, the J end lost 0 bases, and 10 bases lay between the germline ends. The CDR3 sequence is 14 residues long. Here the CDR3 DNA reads TGCGCCAGCAGCGGAGGGAGCATGAACACTGAAGCTTTCTTT. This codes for CASSGGSMNTEAFF. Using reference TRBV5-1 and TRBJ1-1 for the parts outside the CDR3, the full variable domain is KAGVTQTPRYLIKTRGQQVTLSCSPISGHRSVSWYQQTPGQGLQFLFEYFSETQRNKGNFPGRFSGRQFSNSRSEMNVSTLELGDSALYLCASSGGSMNTEAFFGQGTRLTVV.

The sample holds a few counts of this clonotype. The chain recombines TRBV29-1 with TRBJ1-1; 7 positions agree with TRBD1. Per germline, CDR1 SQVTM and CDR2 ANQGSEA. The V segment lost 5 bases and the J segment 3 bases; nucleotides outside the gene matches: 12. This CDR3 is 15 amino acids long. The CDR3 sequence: CSVIEGAVRYTEAFF. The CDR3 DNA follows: TGCAGCGTTATAGAGGGGGCTGTACGGTACACTGAAGCTTTCTTT.

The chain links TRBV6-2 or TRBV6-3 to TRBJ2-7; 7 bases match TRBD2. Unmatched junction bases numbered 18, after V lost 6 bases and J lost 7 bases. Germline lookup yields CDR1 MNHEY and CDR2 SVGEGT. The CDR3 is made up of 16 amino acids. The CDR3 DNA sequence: TGTGCCAGCAGACGCCTTCCGCGGGAGAGCTGGGAAGAGCAGTACTTC. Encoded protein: CASRRLPRESWEEQYF.

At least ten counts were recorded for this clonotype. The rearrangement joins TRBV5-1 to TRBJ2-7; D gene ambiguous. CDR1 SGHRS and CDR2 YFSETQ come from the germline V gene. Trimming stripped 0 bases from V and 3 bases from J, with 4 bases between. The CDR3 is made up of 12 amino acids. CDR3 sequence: CASSLGYYEQYF. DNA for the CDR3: TGCGCCAGCAGCTTGGGGTACTACGAGCAGTACTTC.

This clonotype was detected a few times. The CDR3 reads CASSVVGRRDTDTQYF. The CDR3 nucleotides read TGTGCCAGCAGCGTAGTAGGGCGACGGGACACAGATACGCAGTATTTT. J is TRBJ2-3 and V is TRBV9; tentative D call: TRBD2 (5 bases). The CDR3 is made up of 16 amino acids. The V end was cut by 0 bases, the J end by 2 bases, with 13 bases between. The germline V gene has CDR1 SGDLS and CDR2 YYNGEE.

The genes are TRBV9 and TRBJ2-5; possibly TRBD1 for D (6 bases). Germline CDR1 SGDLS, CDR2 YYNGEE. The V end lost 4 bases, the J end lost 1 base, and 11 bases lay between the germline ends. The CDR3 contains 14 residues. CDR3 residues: CASSTRDTQETQYF. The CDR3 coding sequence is TGTGCCAGCAGCACCCGGGACACCCAAGAGACCCAGTACTTC. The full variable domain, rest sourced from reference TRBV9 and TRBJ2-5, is DSGVTQTPKHLITATGQRVTLRCSPRSGDLSVYWYQQSLDQGLQFLIQYYNGEERAKGNILERFSAQQFPDLHSELNLSSLELGDSALYFCASSTRDTQETQYFGPGTRLLVL.